The 18 T cell receptor beta chains given below trace back to one sample, sequenced in a study of blood T cell repertoires in COVID-19. Generated by immunoSEQ multiplex PCR, the TCRdb table keeps only in-frame clones and is missing some. The sample has hundreds of thousands of clones; approximately 88% are singletons. The sample consisted of peripheral blood. Receptors were obtained from a young woman who had recovered from COVID-19.

This clone was observed a few times. V usage is TRBV24-1 and J usage is TRBJ2-1; possible D gene TRBD2, 6 bases. The CDR3 spans 17 residues. Deletions cut 1 base from V and 0 bases from J, with 12 bases between. CDR1 is KGHDR and CDR2 is SFDVKD in the germline V gene. In DNA form, the CDR3 reads TGTGCCACCAGTGATTTAGACGGGGGAAGCTCCTACAATGAGCAGTTCTTC. It specifies CATSDLDGGSSYNEQFF.

The CDR3 region is CASSQGAQRGKLFF. CDR3 nucleotide sequence: TGTGCCAGCAGCCAGGGGGCCCAGCGGGGAAAACTGTTTTTT. The V call is TRBV27, the J call TRBJ1-4; 8 nucleotides align to TRBD1. Germline lookup yields CDR1 MNHEY and CDR2 SMNVEV (reference sequence). The CDR3 contains 14 residues. J gave up 10 bases and V 6 bases, and 10 bases lay outside the gene matches.

The chain recombines TRBV19 with TRBJ1-2; D call uncertain. Germline V gene sequence: CDR1 LNHDA, CDR2 SQIVND (reference sequence). The V gene lost 6 bases and the J gene lost 6 bases, with 14 bases spanning the gap. This CDR3 spans 13 amino acids. The CDR3 protein is CASRDFGVDGYTF. The CDR3 nucleotides read TGTGCCAGTAGGGACTTCGGGGTGGATGGCTACACCTTC.

The genes are TRBV20-1 and TRBJ1-6; D gene unclear. Germline V gene data show CDR1 as DFQATT and CDR2 as SNEGSKA (reference sequence). Trimming took off 3 bases at V and 2 bases at J, with 8 bases between the two ends. The CDR3 consists of 14 residues. CDR3 nucleotide sequence: TGCAGTGCTAGTGGAACACCCTATAATTCACCCCTCCACTTT. As protein: CSASGTPYNSPLHF.

The chain joins TRBV28 to TRBJ2-7; D possibly corresponds to TRBD1 (6 bases). Germline V gene lookup returns CDR1 MDHEN and CDR2 SYDVKM. V shed 2 bases and J shed 3 bases, with 11 bases lying between them. The CDR3 contains 14 residues. The CDR3 nucleotides read TGTGCCAGCAGTTTAAAACAGGGTGGCTACGAGCAGTACTTC. Translation: CASSLKQGGYEQYF. Variable domain in full (rest from reference TRBV28 and TRBJ2-7): DVKVTQSSRYLVKRTGEKVFLECVQDMDHENMFWYRQDPGLGLRLIYFSYDVKMKEKGDIPEGYSVSREKKERFSLILESASTNQTSMYLCASSLKQGGYEQYFGPGTRLTVT.

This chain uses TRBV7-2 with TRBJ2-4; D unclear. Germline CDR1 is SGHTA and CDR2 is FQGNSA. The CDR3 consists of 14 residues. V was shortened by 5 bases and J by 0 bases, with 8 bases between the two germline ends. CDR3 in DNA: TGTGCCAGCAGCGCCATACTAGCCAAAAACATTCAGTACTTC. Translation: CASSAILAKNIQYF.

The V call is TRBV21-1, the J call TRBJ2-6; the table's D call of TRBD2 was not tested on the DNA. TRBV21-1 is given as a pseudogene. The CDR3 is made up of 15 amino acids. The CDR3 loop is CASSGGISGANVLTF. The CDR3 nucleotides are TGTGCCAGCAGCGGAGGGATCTCTGGGGCCAACGTCCTGACTTTC.

The chain joins TRBV12-3 or TRBV12-4 to TRBJ2-3; D might be TRBD1 (5 bases). The CDR3 spans 13 residues. The ends were cut back, 7 bases at V and 2 bases at J, with 10 bases in the middle. CDR3 sequence (DNA): TGTGCCAGCAAGTGGGGCGCCACAGATACGCAGTATTTT. As protein: CASKWGATDTQYF.

This clone was seen a single time. The J gene is TRBJ2-7, the V gene TRBV23-1; a weak D match, TRBD2 (5 bases). TRBV23-1 is an open reading frame, and its role is uncertain. This CDR3 is 16 amino acids long. V lost 7 bases to trimming and J lost 7 bases, with 26 bases between them. Here the CDR3 reads CASMDPPRGSASEQYF. CDR3 in DNA: TGCGCCAGCATGGACCCCCCCCGCGGGTCTGCTTCGGAGCAGTACTTC.

The chain has TRBV27 and TRBJ2-3, with D possibly being TRBD1 (6 bases). Germline V CDR1 and CDR2: MNHEY, SMNVEV (reference sequence). The CDR3 runs to 16 residues. V lost 5 bases to trimming and J lost 9 bases, with 24 bases between them. CDR3 region: CASSATALGARGTQYF. For the CDR3, the DNA is TGTGCCAGCAGTGCGACAGCACTGGGGGCCCGCGGGACGCAGTATTTT.

This clone showed up just once. This chain's CDR3 is CARSLERGETYEQYF. The CDR3 nucleotides read TGTGCCAGAAGCTTAGAGCGGGGGGAGACCTACGAGCAGTACTTC. The V gene is TRBV5-3, the J gene TRBJ2-7, with 9 nucleotides matching TRBD2. TRBV5-3 is reported as an ORF; its role is uncertain. V trimming: 2 bases; J trimming: 2 bases; junction bases outside the gene matches: 5. The CDR3 contains 15 residues.

The chain has TRBV27 and TRBJ2-2; 9 nucleotides match TRBD1. V shed 5 bases, J shed 6 bases, and the junction held 10 bases outside the gene matches. Germline loops: CDR1 MNHEY, CDR2 SMNVEV (reference sequence). There are 16 residues in the CDR3. The CDR3, as DNA: TGTGCCAGCAGTATAGATGGGGACAGGGCTTCCGGGGAGCTGTTTTTT. It specifies CASSIDGDRASGELFF.

J is TRBJ1-1 and V is TRBV5-1, with D possibly TRBD1 on 6 matching bases. Trimming removed 0 bases from V and 1 base from J, with 7 bases in between. CDR1 SGHRS and CDR2 YFSETQ come from the germline V gene. CDR3 length equals 14 residues. The CDR3 nucleotides read TGCGCCAGCAGCTTGGTGGGGGCGAACACTGAAGCTTTCTTT. The encoded protein is CASSLVGANTEAFF.

This clone appeared a few times. The chain recombines TRBV19 with TRBJ1-5; unclear D gene. The CDR3 loop spans 13 amino acids. The germline V and J ends were trimmed by 3 bases and 7 bases, with 10 bases remaining between them. From germline, CDR1 is LNHDA and CDR2 SQIVND (reference sequence). The CDR3 is CASSIPGDQPQHF. The CDR3, as DNA: TGTGCCAGTAGTATCCCAGGTGACCAGCCCCAGCATTTT.

The chain is built from TRBV7-9 and TRBJ1-5, with a weak D call TRBD1 (5 bases). This CDR3 has 13 residues. Germline V gene lookup returns CDR1 SEHNR and CDR2 FQNEAQ (reference sequence). V was pared by 5 bases and J by 6 bases, with 11 bases between. Here the CDR3 reads CASSLGGIQPQHF. In DNA, the CDR3 is TGTGCCAGCAGCCTCGGGGGGATTCAGCCCCAGCATTTT. The entire variable domain, with the rest obtained from reference TRBV7-9 and TRBJ1-5, is as follows: DTGVSQNPRHKITKRGQNVTFRCDPISEHNRLYWYRQTLGQGPEFLTYFQNEAQLEKSRLLSDRFSAERPKGSFSTLEIQRTEQGDSAMYLCASSLGGIQPQHFGDGTRLSIL.

The chain uses TRBV19 and TRBJ1-2; 9 bases map to TRBD1. The CDR3 runs to 13 residues. Germline-derived CDR1 and CDR2 are LNHDA and SQIVND (reference sequence). Germline trimming cut 6 bases from V and 5 bases from J; bases unmatched to any gene: 4. The CDR3 loop is CASSTGTGYGYTF. The CDR3 region has the DNA TGTGCCAGTAGCACGGGGACAGGGTATGGCTACACCTTC.

The V call is TRBV7-9, the J call TRBJ1-1, with 7 bases lining up with TRBD1. The CDR3 runs to 16 residues. Per the germline V gene, CDR1 is SEHNR and CDR2 is FQNEAQ (reference sequence). The junction had 6 bases not matched to a gene; V was cut back by 1 base and J by 1 base. The CDR3 DNA reads TGTGCCAGCAGCTTAGTTCAGGGGGGATGGAACACTGAAGCTTTCTTT. Translated, it gives CASSLVQGGWNTEAFF.

V usage is TRBV7-2 and J usage is TRBJ2-5; no clear D. Deletions cut 3 bases from V and 5 bases from J, with 7 bases between. CDR3 length: 12 amino acids. From germline, CDR1 is SGHTA and CDR2 FQGNSA. DNA for the CDR3: TGTGCCAGCAGCTTTTATGCGGAGACCCAGTACTTC. Its protein is CASSFYAETQYF.